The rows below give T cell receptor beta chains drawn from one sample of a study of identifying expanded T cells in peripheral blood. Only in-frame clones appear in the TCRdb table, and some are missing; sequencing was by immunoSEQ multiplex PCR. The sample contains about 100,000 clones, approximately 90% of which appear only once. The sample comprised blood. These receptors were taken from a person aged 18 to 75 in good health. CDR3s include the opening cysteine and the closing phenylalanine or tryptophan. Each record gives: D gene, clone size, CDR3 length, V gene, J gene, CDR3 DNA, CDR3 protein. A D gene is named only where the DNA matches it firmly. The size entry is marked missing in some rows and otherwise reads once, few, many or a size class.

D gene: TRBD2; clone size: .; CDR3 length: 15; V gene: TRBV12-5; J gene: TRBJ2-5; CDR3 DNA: TGTGCTAGTGCCCAGGGACTAGCGGTACAAGAGACCCAGTACTTC; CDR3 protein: CASAQGLAVQETQYF
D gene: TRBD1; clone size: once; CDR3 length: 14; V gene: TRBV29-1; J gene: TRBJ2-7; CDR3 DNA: TGCAGCGTTGAAGATAGGACAGGCTCCTACGAGCAGTACTTC; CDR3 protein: CSVEDRTGSYEQYF
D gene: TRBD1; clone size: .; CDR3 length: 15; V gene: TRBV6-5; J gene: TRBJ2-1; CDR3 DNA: TGTGCCAGCAGGCTGATGGACAGGGGAGGGAGTGAGCAGTTCTTC; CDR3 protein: CASRLMDRGGSEQFF
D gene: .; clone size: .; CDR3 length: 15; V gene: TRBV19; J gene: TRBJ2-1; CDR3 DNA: TGTGCCAGTAGCACGGCCCCATCCGGCGCCAATGAGCAGTTCTTC; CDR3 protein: CASSTAPSGANEQFF
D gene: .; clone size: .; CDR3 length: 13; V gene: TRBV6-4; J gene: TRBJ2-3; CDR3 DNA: TGTGCCAGCAGTGAAAGGGGAGGAGATACGCAGTATTTT; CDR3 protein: CASSERGGDTQYF
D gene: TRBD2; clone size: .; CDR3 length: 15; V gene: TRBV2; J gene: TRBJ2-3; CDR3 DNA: TGTGCCAGCAGTATAGCGGGATACGAGACAGATACGCAGTATTTT; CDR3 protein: CASSIAGYETDTQYF
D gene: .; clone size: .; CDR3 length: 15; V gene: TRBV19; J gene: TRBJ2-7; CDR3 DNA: TGTGCCAGTAGTATGGGGAGTGCGGGCCTCTACGAGCAGTACTTC; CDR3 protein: CASSMGSAGLYEQYF
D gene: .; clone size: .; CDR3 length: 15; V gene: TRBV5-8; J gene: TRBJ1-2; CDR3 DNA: TGTGCCAGCAGCTTGGCCGTCGCAGTCCTCTATGGCTACACCTTC; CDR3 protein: CASSLAVAVLYGYTF
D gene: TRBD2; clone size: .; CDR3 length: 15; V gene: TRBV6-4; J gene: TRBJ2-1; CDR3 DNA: TGTGCCAGCAGTCCCCTAGCGGGAGGGCCAGGGGAGCAGTTCTTC; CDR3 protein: CASSPLAGGPGEQFF
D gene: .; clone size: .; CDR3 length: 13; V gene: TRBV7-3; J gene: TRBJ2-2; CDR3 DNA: TGTGCCAGCAGCTTTTCCGGAACCGGGGAGCTGTTTTTT; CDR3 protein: CASSFSGTGELFF
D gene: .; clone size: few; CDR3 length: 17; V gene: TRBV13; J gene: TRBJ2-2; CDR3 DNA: TGTGCCAGCAGCTCCCGGCAGGGGAGTATTGGCACCGGGGAGCTGTTTTTT; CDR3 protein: CASSSRQGSIGTGELFF
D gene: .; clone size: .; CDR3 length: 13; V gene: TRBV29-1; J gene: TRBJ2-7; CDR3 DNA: TGCAGCGCTCCCCCTCAAAGTGCCTACGAGCAGTACTTC; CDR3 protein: CSAPPQSAYEQYF
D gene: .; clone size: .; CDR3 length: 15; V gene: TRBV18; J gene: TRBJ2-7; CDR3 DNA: TGTGCCAGCTCACAGCCGGGACGGGTATCCTACGAGCAGTACTTC; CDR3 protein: CASSQPGRVSYEQYF
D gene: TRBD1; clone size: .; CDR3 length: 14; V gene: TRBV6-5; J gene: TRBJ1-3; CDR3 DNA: TGTGCCAGCAGTCGACAGGGGACTGGAAACACCATATATTTT; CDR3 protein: CASSRQGTGNTIYF
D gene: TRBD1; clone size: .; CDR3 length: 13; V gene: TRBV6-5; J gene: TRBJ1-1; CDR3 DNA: TGTGCCAGCAGGTTACAGGGGAGGACTGAAGCTTTCTTT; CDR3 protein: CASRLQGRTEAFF
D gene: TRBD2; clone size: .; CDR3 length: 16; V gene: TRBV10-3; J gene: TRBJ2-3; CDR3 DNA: TGTGCCATCAGTGGTGGTAGCGGGAGGGGTACAGATACGCAGTATTTT; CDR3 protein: CAISGGSGRGTDTQYF